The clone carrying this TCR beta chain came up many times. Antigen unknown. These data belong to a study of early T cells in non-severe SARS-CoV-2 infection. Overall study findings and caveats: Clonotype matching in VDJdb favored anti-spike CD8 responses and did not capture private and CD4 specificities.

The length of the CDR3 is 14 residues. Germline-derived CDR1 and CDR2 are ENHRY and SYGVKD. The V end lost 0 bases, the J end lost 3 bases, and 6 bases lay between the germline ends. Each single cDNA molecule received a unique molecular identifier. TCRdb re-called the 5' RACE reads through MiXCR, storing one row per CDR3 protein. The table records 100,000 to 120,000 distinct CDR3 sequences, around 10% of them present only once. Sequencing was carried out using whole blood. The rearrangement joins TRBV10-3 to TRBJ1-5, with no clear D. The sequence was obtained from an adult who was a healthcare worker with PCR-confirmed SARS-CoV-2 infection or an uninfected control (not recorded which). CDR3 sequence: CAISESRVNQPQHF. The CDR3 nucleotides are TGTGCCATCAGTGAGTCGAGGGTCAATCAGCCCCAGCATTTT.